The rows below give T cell receptor beta chains drawn from one sample of a study of CD8 T cells in Susac syndrome. One entry per CDR3 protein, called by TCRdb with MiXCR from the immunoSEQ multiplex PCR reads. The sample lists roughly 200,000 distinct CDR3 sequences; around 93% were seen once. The specimen was CD4+ T cells from PBMCs. The receptors derive from a human donor in good health. Both conserved end residues are part of each CDR3. A D gene is named only where the DNA matches it firmly. The listing skips clone size in some rows; elsewhere it reads once, few, many or a size class.

TRBV5-1,-,-,TRBJ1-2,TGCGCCAGCAGCGTTTCCGGGACACCAAATGGCTACACCTTC,CASSVSGTPNGYTF
TRBV5-1,-,-,TRBJ1-1,TGCGCCAGCAGCTTTGAAGGCGTTTTAAGGTCCACTGAAGCTTTCTTT,CASSFEGVLRSTEAFF
TRBV12-3/TRBV12-4,-,-,TRBJ1-2,TGTGCCAGCAGCCCTTCCGGACCTGGCGGTGGCTACACCTTC,CASSPSGPGGGYTF
TRBV5-6,-,once,TRBJ2-3,TGTGCCAGCAGCCTCCCGGGACTCAGCACAGATACGCAGTATTTT,CASSLPGLSTDTQYF
TRBV3-1,-,once,TRBJ1-1,TGTGCCAGCAGTCCCGGGGGGCGCGGGGGAGCTGAAGCTTTCTTT,CASSPGGRGGAEAFF
TRBV28,TRBD1,once,TRBJ2-3,TGTGCCGGTACGACAGGGGAGAGCACAGATACGCAGTATTTT,CAGTTGESTDTQYF
TRBV5-1,-,-,TRBJ1-5,TGCGCCAGCAGCATGGGACCCCGTGGTCCAGATACGCAGCATTTT,CASSMGPRGPDTQHF
TRBV9,-,-,TRBJ2-3,TGTGCCAGCAGCGCGATGACCCTACTCACGCAGTATTTT,CASSAMTLLTQYF
TRBV28,-,-,TRBJ2-7,TGTGCCGCAAGAGGACACTCGGGCTACGAGCAGTACTTC,CAARGHSGYEQYF
TRBV29-1,-,-,TRBJ1-1,TGCAGCGTTGTCGTCGCGTTCCAAGGTTCTGAAGCTTTCTTT,CSVVVAFQGSEAFF
TRBV4-1,-,-,TRBJ2-1,TGCGCCAGCAGTCTTGGGAGTATAGGGGGGGGCTCCTACAATGAGCAGTTCTTC,CASSLGSIGGGSYNEQFF
TRBV19,TRBD1,few,TRBJ2-6,TGTGCCAGTAGTATAGTCTGGGACAGCTTCTCTGGGGCCAACGTCCTGACTTTC,CASSIVWDSFSGANVLTF
TRBV5-1,-,-,TRBJ1-1,TGCGCCAGCAGCCAGACGGCCCACCTACTATTGAACACTGAAGCTTTCTTT,CASSQTAHLLLNTEAFF
TRBV7-2,TRBD1,-,TRBJ1-5,TGTGCCAGCACCCTGACAGGGGGTCTAAATCAGCCCCAGCATTTT,CASTLTGGLNQPQHF
TRBV12-3/TRBV12-4,-,-,TRBJ2-2,TGTGCCAGCAGTTTTCTGAGCGGGACAGTGAACACCGGGGAGCTGTTTTTT,CASSFLSGTVNTGELFF
TRBV6-2/TRBV6-3,-,-,TRBJ1-3,TGTGCCACCTCTCGGACAGCCTCTGGAAACACCATATATTTT,CATSRTASGNTIYF
TRBV7-9,-,-,TRBJ2-7,TGTGCCAGCAGCCCCCACTTTCGCGAGCAGTACTTC,CASSPHFREQYF
TRBV12-3/TRBV12-4,TRBD1,-,TRBJ1-2,TGTGCCAGCAGTAAAACCGGGACAGGGGATAACTATGGCTACACCTTC,CASSKTGTGDNYGYTF
TRBV29-1,-,-,TRBJ1-1,TGCAGCGTTTTCGGACGGACGAACACTGAAGCTTTCTTT,CSVFGRTNTEAFF
TRBV27,-,-,TRBJ2-1,TGTGCCAGCAGTATTAATTATGGGGAGCAGTTCTTC,CASSINYGEQFF
TRBV7-2,-,-,TRBJ1-1,TGTGCCAGCAGCTTAGGTAACGGGTACACTGAAGCTTTCTTT,CASSLGNGYTEAFF
TRBV11-1,TRBD1,-,TRBJ1-6,TGTGCCAGCACGGGACAGGGGGCGTTGGGAAATTCACCCCTCCACTTT,CASTGQGALGNSPLHF
TRBV29-1,-,-,TRBJ1-1,TGCAGCGTTGAACGGGGGACCACTGAAGCTTTCTTT,CSVERGTTEAFF
TRBV3-1,-,-,TRBJ2-5,TGTGCCAGCAGCCAAGAGTGGGGGTACGAGACCCAGTACTTC,CASSQEWGYETQYF